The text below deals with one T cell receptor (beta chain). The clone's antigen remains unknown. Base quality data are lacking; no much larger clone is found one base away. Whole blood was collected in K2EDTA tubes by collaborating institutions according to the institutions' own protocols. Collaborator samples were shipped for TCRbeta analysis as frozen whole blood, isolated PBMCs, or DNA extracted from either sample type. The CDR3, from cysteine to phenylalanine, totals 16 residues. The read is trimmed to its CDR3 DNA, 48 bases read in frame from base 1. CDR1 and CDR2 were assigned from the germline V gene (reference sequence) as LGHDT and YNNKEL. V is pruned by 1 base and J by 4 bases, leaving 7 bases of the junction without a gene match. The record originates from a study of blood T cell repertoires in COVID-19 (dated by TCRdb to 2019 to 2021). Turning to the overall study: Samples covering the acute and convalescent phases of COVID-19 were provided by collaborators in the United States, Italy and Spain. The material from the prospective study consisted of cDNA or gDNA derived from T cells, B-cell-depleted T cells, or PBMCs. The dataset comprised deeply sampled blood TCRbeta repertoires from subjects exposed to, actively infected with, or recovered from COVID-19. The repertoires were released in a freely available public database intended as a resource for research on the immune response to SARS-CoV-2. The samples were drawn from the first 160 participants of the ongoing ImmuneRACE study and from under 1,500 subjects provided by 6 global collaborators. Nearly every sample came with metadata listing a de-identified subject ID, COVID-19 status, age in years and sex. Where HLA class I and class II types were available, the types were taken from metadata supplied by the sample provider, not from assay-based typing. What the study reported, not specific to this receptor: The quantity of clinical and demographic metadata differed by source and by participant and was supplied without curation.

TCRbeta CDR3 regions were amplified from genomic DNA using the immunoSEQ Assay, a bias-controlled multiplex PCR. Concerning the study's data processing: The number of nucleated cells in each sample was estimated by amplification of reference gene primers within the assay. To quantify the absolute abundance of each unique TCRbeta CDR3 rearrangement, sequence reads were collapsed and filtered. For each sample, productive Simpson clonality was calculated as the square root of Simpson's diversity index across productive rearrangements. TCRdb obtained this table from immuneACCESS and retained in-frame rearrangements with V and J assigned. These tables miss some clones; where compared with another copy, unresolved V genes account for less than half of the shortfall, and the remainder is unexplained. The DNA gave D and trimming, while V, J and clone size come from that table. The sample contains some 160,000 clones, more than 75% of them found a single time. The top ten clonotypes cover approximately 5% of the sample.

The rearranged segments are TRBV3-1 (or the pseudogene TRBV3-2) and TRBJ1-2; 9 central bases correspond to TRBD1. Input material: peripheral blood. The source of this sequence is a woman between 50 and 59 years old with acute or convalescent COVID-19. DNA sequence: TGTGCCAGCAGCCAAGCTACAGGGGGCGCAGGCTATGGCTACACCTTC. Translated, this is CASSQATGGAGYGYTF.